The 30 T cell receptor beta chains below all came from one sample that was sequenced in a study of T cell changes during pregnancy in multiple sclerosis. Produced via immunoSEQ multiplex PCR; TCRdb's table is partial and in-frame only. The table includes 20,000 to 25,000 clones, roughly 87% detected once. This material consisted of CD8+ T cells from peripheral blood mononuclear cells, taken after pregnancy. The receptors shown here come from a female donor with multiple sclerosis, enrolled in a pregnancy study.

The chain carries TRBV4-1 and TRBJ2-5, with TRBD2 matching 10 bases. Per germline, CDR1 MGHRA and CDR2 YSYEKL. The CDR3 contains 18 residues. The J segment lost 4 bases and the V segment lost 0 bases, leaving 11 bases of the junction unmatched. This CDR3 is CASSQDYAPGTSAETQYF. The CDR3 coding sequence is TGCGCCAGCAGCCAAGATTATGCTCCCGGGACTAGCGCAGAGACCCAGTACTTC.

The chain couples TRBV6-1 to TRBJ1-2; tentatively, D is TRBD1 (5 bases). Germline lookup yields CDR1 MNHNS and CDR2 SASEGT. Trimming left V 4 bases short and J 1 base short, with 10 bases between. CDR3 length equals 14 residues. The CDR3 DNA reads as TGTGCCAGCAGTGGGACACCTTATAACTATGGCTACACCTTC. This gives the protein CASSGTPYNYGYTF.

The rearrangement uses TRBV4-3 and TRBJ2-1; tentatively, D is TRBD1 (6 bases). The CDR3 runs to 15 residues. Germline values: CDR1 LGHNA, CDR2 YSLEER. V was shortened by 1 base and J by 5 bases, with 12 bases between the two germline ends. The CDR3 loop reads CASSQAQGIHNEQFF. In nucleotides, the CDR3 is TGCGCCAGCAGCCAAGCCCAGGGGATTCACAATGAGCAGTTCTTC.

The chain uses TRBV5-4 and TRBJ2-3; D is perhaps TRBD2 (6 bases). The CDR3 has 13 amino acids. V was shortened by 1 base and J by 4 bases, with 7 bases between the two germline ends. Germline-derived CDR1 and CDR2 are SGHNT and YYREEE (reference sequence). In DNA form, the CDR3 reads TGTGCCAGCAGCTTGTGGGGGGCAGATACGCAGTATTTT. This codes for CASSLWGADTQYF.

The DNA for the CDR3 is TGCGCCAGCAGCTTGGATCGCTACGAGCAGTACTTC. Its protein product is CASSLDRYEQYF. The V call is TRBV5-1, the J call TRBJ2-7; D call uncertain. Germline CDR1 is SGHRS and CDR2 is YFSETQ. The CDR3 contains 12 residues. Trimming took 0 bases from V and 3 from J, leaving 4 bases between them.

This clone is classed as medium-sized. The V gene is TRBV28, the J gene TRBJ1-1, with D uncertain. The germline V gene encodes CDR1 MDHEN and CDR2 SYDVKM. V was trimmed by 5 bases and J by 7 bases, leaving 17 bases between them. The CDR3 is made up of 14 amino acids. CDR3 bases: TGTGCCAGCAGTCTAACAAGCGCCTCTGGTGAAGCTTTCTTT. Its translation: CASSLTSASGEAFF.

This clone was counted between two and nine times. The J gene is TRBJ1-5, the V gene TRBV2; a weak D match, TRBD1 (5 bases). CDR3 length: 15 amino acids. Germline V gives CDR1 SNHLY, CDR2 FYNNEI. Trimming took off 3 bases at V and 5 bases at J, with 14 bases between the two ends. The CDR3, as DNA: TGTGCCAGCAGTGAGTCGACAGTACTGGATCAGCCCCAGCATTTT. It codes for CASSESTVLDQPQHF.

The rearrangement links TRBV28 to TRBJ1-2; TRBD1 matches at 8 bases. CDR1 and CDR2 from the germline V gene are MDHEN and SYDVKM. J lost 0 bases, V lost 5 bases, and 2 bases had no gene match. This CDR3 comprises 14 residues. CDR3 loop: CASSRTGSNYGYTF. CDR3 sequence (DNA): TGTGCCAGCAGTCGGACAGGGTCTAACTATGGCTACACCTTC.

The V gene is TRBV14, the J gene TRBJ1-2; D is possibly TRBD1 (5 bases). This CDR3 has 17 residues. V was clipped by 0 bases and J by 4 bases, with 18 bases between them. Germline V gene sequence: CDR1 SGHDN, CDR2 FVKESK. CDR3 DNA: TGTGCCAGCAGCCAAGATATACGGATAGGGGCCCCCTATGGCTACACCTTC. Translating it yields CASSQDIRIGAPYGYTF.

The CDR3 nucleotides are TGTGCCACCAGCTCCAGGGGACTAGACAGTTTCAATCAGCCCCAGCATTTT. It translates to CATSSRGLDSFNQPQHF. The rearrangement links TRBV15 to TRBJ1-5; TRBD1 is a possible D gene (6 bases). Germline CDR1 LNHNV, CDR2 YYDKDF (reference sequence). V was trimmed by 5 bases and J by 3 bases, leaving 20 bases between them. The CDR3 runs to 17 residues.

CDR3 loop: CASSLILDRGAVGYGYTF. The CDR3 coding sequence is TGTGCCAGCAGCTTAATCCTTGACAGGGGGGCGGTGGGCTATGGCTACACCTTC. The chain carries TRBV7-9 and TRBJ1-2, with 9 bases lining up with TRBD1. Germline CDR1 reads SEHNR; CDR2 reads FQNEAQ (reference sequence). The CDR3 runs to 18 residues. Losses at the gene ends were 2 bases for V and 4 bases for J; bases not matched to a gene: 14. The entire variable domain, with the rest obtained from reference TRBV7-9 and TRBJ1-2, is as follows: DTGVSQNPRHKITKRGQNVTFRCDPISEHNRLYWYRQTLGQGPEFLTYFQNEAQLEKSRLLSDRFSAERPKGSFSTLEIQRTEQGDSAMYLCASSLILDRGAVGYGYTFGSGTRLTVV.

The chain employs TRBV23-1 and TRBJ2-7; 7 positions agree with TRBD1. TRBV23-1 is flagged as an ORF with uncertain function. The CDR3 has 17 amino acids. Losses at the gene ends were 8 bases for V and 0 bases for J; bases not matched to a gene: 16. The CDR3 region is CASHSRAGGASSYEQYF. CDR3 in DNA: TGCGCCAGCCACAGTCGGGCAGGGGGTGCGAGCTCCTACGAGCAGTACTTC.

The J gene is TRBJ2-7, the V gene TRBV28, with 7 bases identical to TRBD2. Looked up from germline, CDR1 is MDHEN and CDR2 is SYDVKM. The CDR3 length is 13 residues. The ends lost 5 bases at V and 7 bases at J; junction bases unmatched: 8. CDR3 loop: CASSPSGGGEQYF. CDR3 coding DNA: TGTGCCAGCAGTCCCTCTGGGGGGGGAGAGCAGTACTTC. Together with reference TRBV28 and TRBJ2-7, the CDR3 gives the full variable domain: DVKVTQSSRYLVKRTGEKVFLECVQDMDHENMFWYRQDPGLGLRLIYFSYDVKMKEKGDIPEGYSVSREKKERFSLILESASTNQTSMYLCASSPSGGGEQYFGPGTRLTVT.

This sequence joins TRBV30 and TRBJ1-5; D gene unclear. In germline, CDR1 is GTSNPN, CDR2 SVGIG (reference sequence). Deletions cut 2 bases from V and 4 bases from J, with 6 bases between. The CDR3 loop spans 12 amino acids. CDR3 bases: TGTGCCTGGAGTAACCTAAATCAGCCCCAGCATTTT. Protein: CAWSNLNQPQHF.

This chain connects TRBV4-2 to TRBJ2-1; 7 bases fit TRBD1. Germline lookup yields CDR1 LGHNA and CDR2 YNFKEQ. V was pared by 5 bases and J by 1 base, with 5 bases of the junction left unmatched. This CDR3 has 15 residues. Here the CDR3 reads CASSLQGVSYNEQFF. The CDR3 DNA sequence: TGTGCCAGCAGCTTGCAGGGGGTATCCTACAATGAGCAGTTCTTC.

The CDR3 nucleotides are TGTGCCAGCAGCTCCCCGGGAATTCGGTCTGAAGCTTTCTTT. Its translation is CASSSPGIRSEAFF. V usage is TRBV7-9 and J usage is TRBJ1-1; no clear D. CDR1 is SEHNR, CDR2 FQNEAQ, per germline (reference sequence). Trimming shortened V by 4 bases and J by 6 bases, and 15 bases separated the two germline ends. The CDR3 runs 14 residues.

The V and J genes are TRBV27 and TRBJ2-5, with 10 bases identical to TRBD2. With the DNA end fitting TRBJ2-7 better, the J assignment may be wrong. There are 20 residues in the CDR3. CDR1 is MNHEY, CDR2 SMNVEV, per germline (reference sequence). CDR3 region: CASRRSPPRAASGSSYEQYF. The CDR3, as DNA: TGTGCCAGCAGACGAAGTCCTCCAAGAGCAGCTAGCGGGAGCTCCTACGAGCAGTACTTC.

The chain uses TRBV9 and TRBJ2-1, with D perhaps matching TRBD2 (7 bases). V lost 1 base to trimming and J lost 6 bases, with 14 bases between them. The CDR3 contains 15 residues. Per germline, CDR1 SGDLS and CDR2 YYNGEE. CDR3 loop: CASSVKWEGGNEQFF. The CDR3 nucleotides read TGTGCCAGCAGCGTAAAGTGGGAGGGGGGCAATGAGCAGTTCTTC.

This clone was seen once. The J gene is TRBJ2-1, the V gene TRBV13, with D tentatively TRBD1 (6 bases). Germline CDR1 is PRHDT and CDR2 is FYEKMQ (reference sequence). This CDR3 has 14 residues. Trimming removed 3 bases at V and 5 bases at J, with 11 bases between. CDR3 protein: CASSFTGQHNEQFF. In DNA form, the CDR3 reads TGTGCCAGCAGCTTCACAGGGCAACACAATGAGCAGTTCTTC.

This chain joins TRBV11-2 and TRBJ1-2; D gene unclear. Germline CDR1 is SGHAT and CDR2 is FQNNGV. The CDR3 consists of 13 residues. V was trimmed by 2 bases and J by 4 bases, leaving 8 bases between them. The CDR3 here is CASSLYRGYGYTF. CDR3 sequence (DNA): TGTGCCAGCAGCTTATACCGGGGCTATGGCTACACCTTC.

The rearrangement joins TRBV11-3 to TRBJ1-5, with 10 bases identical to TRBD1. The CDR3 consists of 16 residues. Per the germline V gene, CDR1 is SGHNT and CDR2 is YENEEA. V shed 1 base and J 4 bases; nucleotides not matched to a gene: 4. The CDR3 reads CASSLAEDRGNQPQHF. The CDR3 region has the DNA TGTGCCAGCAGCTTAGCTGAGGACAGGGGGAATCAGCCCCAGCATTTT.

The chain couples TRBV6-5 to TRBJ2-7; tentative D call: TRBD2 (5 bases). Trimming left V 2 bases short and J 5 bases short, with 10 bases between. CDR3 size: 13 residues. Germline CDR1 reads MNHEY; CDR2 reads SVGAGI. The DNA for the CDR3 is TGTGCCAGCAGTTACGCACGGGATCACGAGCAGTACTTC. This gives the protein CASSYARDHEQYF.

The rearrangement links TRBV28 to TRBJ2-7; possibly TRBD1 for D (6 bases). The CDR3 sequence is 14 residues long. Germline CDR1 reads MDHEN; CDR2 reads SYDVKM. Trimming cost V 3 bases and J 2 bases, with 11 bases left between them. The CDR3 sequence is CASSFMDSTYEQYF. In DNA form, the CDR3 reads TGTGCCAGCAGTTTCATGGACAGCACCTACGAGCAGTACTTC.

The V call is TRBV18, the J call TRBJ2-1, with TRBD2 identical over 7 bases. The germline CDR1 and CDR2 sequences are KGHSH and LQKENI. The CDR3 contains 15 residues. V lost 1 base, J lost 3 bases, and 3 bases stayed unmatched. The CDR3 nucleotides read TGTGCCAGCTCACCACTAGCGGGTCACTACAATGAGCAGTTCTTC. Residues: CASSPLAGHYNEQFF.

This sequence joins TRBV27 and TRBJ2-5; the match to TRBD2 covers 9 bases. The junction had 9 bases not matched to a gene; V was cut back by 4 bases and J by 3 bases. Looked up from germline, CDR1 is MNHEY and CDR2 is SMNVEV (reference sequence). The CDR3 totals 16 residues. The CDR3 nucleotides read TGTGCCAGCAGTTGGTCTAGCGGGATCGGGGAAGAGACCCAGTACTTC. Protein: CASSWSSGIGEETQYF.

This rearrangement joins TRBV11-2 to TRBJ1-1, with 12 bases that match TRBD1. There are 14 residues in the CDR3. J was trimmed by 7 bases and V by 5 bases; bases with no gene match: 5. In germline, CDR1 is SGHAT, CDR2 FQNNGV. This CDR3 is CASSLGQGAVEAFF. The CDR3 nucleotides read TGTGCCAGCAGCCTGGGACAGGGGGCGGTTGAAGCTTTCTTT.

This chain joins TRBV5-1 and TRBJ2-7; 11 bases line up with TRBD2. The CDR3 is made up of 15 amino acids. The ends lost 3 bases at V and 4 bases at J; junction bases unmatched: 6. Germline CDR1 is SGHRS and CDR2 is YFSETQ. The CDR3 bases are TGCGCCAGCAGCTCGGGACTAGCGGATCTATACGAGCAGTACTTC. It codes for CASSSGLADLYEQYF. Full variable domain (outside the CDR3, taken from reference TRBV5-1 and TRBJ2-7): KAGVTQTPRYLIKTRGQQVTLSCSPISGHRSVSWYQQTPGQGLQFLFEYFSETQRNKGNFPGRFSGRQFSNSRSEMNVSTLELGDSALYLCASSSGLADLYEQYFGPGTRLTVT.

V usage is TRBV5-1 and J usage is TRBJ2-7, with a tentative D call TRBD2 (5 bases). The V end lost 5 bases, the J end lost 3 bases, and 15 bases lay between the germline ends. Per the germline V gene, CDR1 is SGHRS and CDR2 is YFSETQ. CDR3 length equals 14 residues. CDR3 DNA: TGCGCCAGCAGAGAAGAGACTATCCACTACGAGCAGTACTTC. Translating gives CASREETIHYEQYF.

The gene calls are TRBV7-2 and TRBJ2-1; D possibly corresponds to TRBD2 (6 bases). The V end was cut by 2 bases, the J end by 5 bases, with 13 bases between. The germline gives CDR1 SGHTA, CDR2 FQGNSA. The CDR3 runs 15 residues. The CDR3 nucleotides are TGTGCCAGCAGCTTATTCCGGGACTGGGACAATGAGCAGTTCTTC. It is translated as CASSLFRDWDNEQFF.

The rearrangement links TRBV5-6 to TRBJ1-4; D is ambiguous. Trimming took 1 base from V and 3 from J, leaving 10 bases between them. The CDR3 has 15 amino acids. The germline CDR1 and CDR2 sequences are SGHDT and YYEEEE. The CDR3 sequence is CASSLTREPNEKLFF. The CDR3 DNA reads as TGTGCCAGCAGCTTGACTAGGGAGCCTAATGAAAAACTGTTTTTT.